This T cell receptor beta chain was observed in a study of cytomegalovirus exposure and HLA in healthy donors. This clone was seen only once. Here immunoSEQ multiplex PCR was the method, and the copy in TCRdb shows in-frame clones only, minus some. The sample records 55,000 to 80,000 clones, 95% being singletons. The specimen sequenced was PBMCs. This sequence originates from a woman between 18 and 29 years old in good health and CMV-seropositive.

The CDR3 sequence is CASSPRDMVNQPQHF. CDR3 bases: TGTGCCAGTAGTCCCCGGGACATGGTCAATCAGCCCCAGCATTTT. The chain carries TRBV19 and TRBJ1-5; TRBD1 might be the D (6 bases). V was cut by 5 bases and J by 3 bases, with 14 bases left in between. The V gene's germline CDR1 is LNHDA and CDR2 SQIVND (reference sequence). The CDR3 extends over 15 amino acids.